One and the same sample provided the 14 T cell receptor beta chains below, sequenced in a study of cytomegalovirus exposure and HLA in healthy donors. Primers for the PCR totalled 60 Vbeta and 13 Jbeta. Profiling relied on immunoSEQ multiplex PCR, and the TCRdb table lists in-frame clones only, not all of them. The sample lists some 140,000 clones, around three quarters occurring once. Sequences were obtained from PBMCs. These receptors originate from a man younger than 30 in good health and CMV-seronegative.

V is TRBV21-1 and J is TRBJ2-3; the tabulated D call, TRBD2, remains unverified against the DNA. TRBV21-1 is a pseudogene locus. The CDR3 is 16 residues long. The CDR3 protein is CASSKRGGRGTDTQYF. The DNA of the CDR3 is TGTGCCAGCAGTAAAAGGGGAGGTCGAGGTACAGATACGCAGTATTTT.

The CDR3 DNA reads TGTGCCAGCAGTGACTCGGAGGGGGCAGGGGAGCAGTTCTTC. Amino acids: CASSDSEGAGEQFF. The gene calls are TRBV6-4 and TRBJ2-1, with a tentative D call TRBD1 (7 bases). The CDR3 has 14 amino acids. Trimming removed 0 bases from V and 10 bases from J, with 13 bases in between. Germline CDR1 reads MRHNA; CDR2 reads SNTAGT.

This clone was seen just once. The chain uses TRBV7-2 and TRBJ1-5, with 10 bases lining up with TRBD1. Germline V CDR1 and CDR2: SGHTA, FQGNSA. Germline trimming cut 5 bases from V and 2 bases from J; bases unmatched to any gene: 6. CDR3 length: 16 amino acids. CDR3 DNA sequence: TGTGCCAGCAGCCCCCGGGACAGGGGAGGCAATCAGCCCCAGCATTTT. Translating gives CASSPRDRGGNQPQHF.

This chain joins TRBV27 and TRBJ1-3; D perhaps matches TRBD1 (5 bases). V lost 0 bases, J lost 3 bases, and 9 bases lay in between. CDR1 is MNHEY, CDR2 SMNVEV, per germline (reference sequence). The CDR3 has 15 amino acids. CDR3 residues: CASSLSWGGGNTIYF. The CDR3 DNA is TGTGCCAGCAGTTTATCGTGGGGGGGTGGAAACACCATATATTTT.

The rearrangement joins TRBV9 to TRBJ2-7, with TRBD1 identical over 9 bases. The V gene end was trimmed by 3 bases and the J gene end by 7 bases; junction bases not matched to a gene: 5. There are 13 residues in the CDR3. The germline V gene has CDR1 SGDLS and CDR2 YYNGEE. The CDR3 sequence is CASSEGQGFEQYF. CDR3 DNA sequence: TGTGCCAGCAGCGAAGGACAGGGGTTTGAGCAGTACTTC.

CDR3 loop: CASGDRPYEQYF. The CDR3 region has the DNA TGCGCCAGTGGGGACAGACCCTACGAGCAGTACTTC. The chain employs TRBV5-1 and TRBJ2-7; TRBD1 aligns across 7 bases. Per germline, CDR1 SGHRS and CDR2 YFSETQ. V shed 8 bases and J 2 bases; nucleotides not matched to a gene: 4. The CDR3 spans 12 residues. The full variable domain, completed using reference TRBV5-1 and TRBJ2-7, is KAGVTQTPRYLIKTRGQQVTLSCSPISGHRSVSWYQQTPGQGLQFLFEYFSETQRNKGNFPGRFSGRQFSNSRSEMNVSTLELGDSALYLCASGDRPYEQYFGPGTRLTVT.

DNA of the CDR3: TGTGCTAGTGGTACAAGCGGGGGGGCCGAGACCCAGTACTTC. It translates to CASGTSGGAETQYF. The chain combines TRBV12-5 with TRBJ2-5; the match to TRBD2 covers 10 bases. The germline CDR1 and CDR2 sequences are LGHNT and FRNRAP. Trimming cost V 5 bases and J 5 bases; bases outside gene matches: 5. The CDR3 extends over 14 amino acids.

This clone turned up a few times. V and J are TRBV5-6 and TRBJ2-7; 7 nucleotides agree with TRBD2. V lost 6 bases, J lost 3 bases, and 9 bases stayed unmatched. The CDR3 is made up of 14 amino acids. CDR1 is SGHDT and CDR2 is YYEEEE in the germline V gene. CDR3 nucleotide sequence: TGTGCCAGCACCATACCGGGGGGAGGCTACGAGCAGTACTTC. As protein: CASTIPGGGYEQYF.

The chain uses TRBV14 and TRBJ2-7, with a weak D call TRBD1 (6 bases). Germline V CDR1 and CDR2: SGHDN, FVKESK. Trimming pared 4 bases from V and 3 bases from J, leaving 19 bases between. The CDR3 contains 16 residues. CDR3 amino acids: CASSRKRGKGVYEQYF. CDR3 nucleotides: TGTGCCAGCAGCCGAAAAAGGGGGAAGGGGGTCTACGAGCAGTACTTC.

The rearrangement links TRBV9 to TRBJ1-3, with D hard to call. Germline assignment: CDR1 SGDLS and CDR2 YYNGEE. Trimming took 3 bases from V and 6 from J, leaving 7 bases between them. The CDR3 runs 12 residues. CDR3: CASSGWANTIYF. The CDR3 DNA sequence: TGTGCCAGCAGCGGGTGGGCAAACACCATATATTTT.

The V gene is TRBV6-5, the J gene TRBJ1-3; no firm D call. Trimming left V 6 bases short and J 4 bases short, with 4 bases between. Germline V gives CDR1 MNHEY, CDR2 SVGAGI. This CDR3 region has 11 residues. CDR3 nucleotide sequence: TGTGCCAGCAGGGCCGGAAACACCATATATTTT. This encodes CASRAGNTIYF.

The CDR3 DNA follows: TGTGCCAGCAGCGCCGGCGGCGTGGGTTATATTAAAGCTTTCTTT. Protein sequence: CASSAGGVGYIKAFF. V is TRBV5-8 and J is TRBJ1-1, with no clear D. CDR1 SGHTS and CDR2 YDEGEE come from the germline V gene. Trimming pared 4 bases from V and 9 bases from J, leaving 22 bases between. The CDR3 is 15 residues long.

In regard to this clone: An end of the junction differs from the germline gene, which may be a read error. The chain joins TRBV4-2 to TRBJ1-1, with unresolved D. The CDR3 consists of 16 residues. Germline V gives CDR1 LGHNA, CDR2 YNFKEQ. The chain's CDR3 is CASSQGAGLLKTEAFF. CDR3 bases: TGTGCCAGCAGCCAAGGGGCAGGTTTATTGAAAACTGAAGCTTTCTTT.

The rearrangement uses TRBV10-3 and TRBJ1-5; D is perhaps TRBD1 (6 bases). CDR1 is ENHRY, CDR2 SYGVKD, per germline. This CDR3 comprises 13 residues. The V end was cut by 7 bases, the J end by 5 bases, with 12 bases between. This CDR3 reads CAIKGPGDQPQHF. The CDR3 DNA follows: TGTGCCATCAAGGGGCCAGGGGATCAGCCCCAGCATTTT.